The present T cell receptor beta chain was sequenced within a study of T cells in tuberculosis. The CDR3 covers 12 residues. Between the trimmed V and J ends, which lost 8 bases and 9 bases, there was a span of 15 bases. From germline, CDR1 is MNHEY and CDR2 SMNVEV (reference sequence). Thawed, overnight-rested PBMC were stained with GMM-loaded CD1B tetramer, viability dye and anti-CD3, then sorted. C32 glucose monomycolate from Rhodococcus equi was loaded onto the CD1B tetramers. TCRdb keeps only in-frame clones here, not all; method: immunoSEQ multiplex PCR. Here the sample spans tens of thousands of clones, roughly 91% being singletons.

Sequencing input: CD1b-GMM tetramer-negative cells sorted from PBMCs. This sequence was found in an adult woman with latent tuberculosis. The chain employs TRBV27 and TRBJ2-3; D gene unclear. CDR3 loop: CASRLEPETQYF. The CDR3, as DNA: TGTGCCAGCCGACTGGAACCGGAAACGCAGTATTTT.